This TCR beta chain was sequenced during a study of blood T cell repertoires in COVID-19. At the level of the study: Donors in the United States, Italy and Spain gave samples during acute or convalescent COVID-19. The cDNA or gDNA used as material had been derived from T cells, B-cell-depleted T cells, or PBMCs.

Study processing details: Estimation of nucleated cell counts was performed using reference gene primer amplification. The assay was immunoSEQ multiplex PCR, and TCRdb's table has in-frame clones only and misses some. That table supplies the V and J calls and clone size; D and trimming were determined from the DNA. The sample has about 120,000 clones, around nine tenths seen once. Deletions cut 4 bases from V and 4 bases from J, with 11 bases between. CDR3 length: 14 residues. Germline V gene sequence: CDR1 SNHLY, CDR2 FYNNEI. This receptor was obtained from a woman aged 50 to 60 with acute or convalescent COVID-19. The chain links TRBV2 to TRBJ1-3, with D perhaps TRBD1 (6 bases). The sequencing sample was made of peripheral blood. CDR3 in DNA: TGTGCCAGCAGTGCCAGACAGGCGGGAAACACCATATATTTT. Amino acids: CASSARQAGNTIYF.